This TCR beta chain was observed in a study of brain T cells in children with intractable seizures. Time point specified: blood from clinic visit 5 months post-surgery; TSC patient then seizure free. Sequencing used immunoSEQ multiplex PCR; TCRdb keeps in-frame clones, though not all of them. The repertoire holds about 340,000 clones, with 93% as singletons. Germline lookup yields CDR1 LGHDT and CDR2 YNNKEL (reference sequence). V shed 4 bases and J 3 bases; nucleotides not matched to a gene: 1. This CDR3 spans 13 amino acids. V usage is TRBV3-1 (or the pseudogene TRBV3-2) and J usage is TRBJ2-7; 9 bases fit TRBD1. The sample was peripheral blood, taken less than 6 months after surgery. This clonotype was obtained from a boy under three years old with tuberous sclerosis and intractable seizures. CDR3 in amino acids: CASSRDRDYEQYF. CDR3 nucleotide sequence: TGTGCCAGCAGCCGGGACAGGGACTACGAGCAGTACTTC.